Listed below are T cell receptor beta chains from one sample, sequenced in a study of early T cells in non-severe SARS-CoV-2 infection. TCRdb re-derived calls from the 5' RACE reads in MiXCR, one entry per CDR3 protein. Of about 70,000 distinct CDR3 sequences listed, approximately 5% are singletons. The sample consisted of whole blood, taken at baseline. The source of these receptors is an adult who was a healthcare worker with PCR-confirmed SARS-CoV-2 infection or an uninfected control (not recorded which). The CDR3 runs from the conserved cysteine through the conserved F or W. D genes are given only for firm matches. Clone size is stated in some rows and not others, as once, few, many or a class when expanded.

abundance	d_gene	len	j_gene	v_gene	CDR3nt	CDR3aa
many	NA	18	TRBJ1-1	TRBV11-2	TGTGCCAGCAGCTTAGATCCGGGACCCGTGCTTGTCGGCACTGAAGCTTTCTTT	CASSLDPGPVLVGTEAFF
many	NA	15	TRBJ2-7	TRBV24-1	TGTGCCACCAGTGATCCAAGGGGGGCAGACCCCAATCAGTACTTC	CATSDPRGADPNQYF
few	NA	16	TRBJ2-7	TRBV7-8	TGTGCCAGCAGCAGTCCGGGACCTTCGGAAGAGAACGAGCAGTACTTC	CASSSPGPSEENEQYF
NA	NA	17	TRBJ2-3	TRBV7-2	TGTGCCAGCAGCTTAGTCAGTTTGACGGGAGTGGCAGATACGCAGTATTTT	CASSLVSLTGVADTQYF
NA	NA	14	TRBJ1-2	TRBV13	TGTGCCAGCAGCTTCGGCGGGCCTAACTATGGCTACACCTTC	CASSFGGPNYGYTF
few	NA	16	TRBJ1-1	TRBV7-6	TGTGCCAGCAGCTTAGGGGCCGGGGGGGCTGGCACTGAAGCTTTCTTT	CASSLGAGGAGTEAFF
NA	TRBD1	16	TRBJ1-2	TRBV20-1	TGCAGTGCTACACCGGGGACAGCTACAAGTGGCTATGGCTACACCTTC	CSATPGTATSGYGYTF
few	NA	13	TRBJ2-7	TRBV6-5	TGTGCCAGCAGTTCAGTAGAGGCTTACGAGCAGTACTTC	CASSSVEAYEQYF
many	TRBD2	15	TRBJ2-7	TRBV7-9	TGTGCCAGCATCGCTACGGGGAGGGTCTCCTACGAGCAGTACTTC	CASIATGRVSYEQYF
many	NA	16	TRBJ2-1	TRBV27	TGTGCCAGTCTTAGCAGGGGACAAAGCTCCTACAATGAGCAGTTCTTC	CASLSRGQSSYNEQFF
many	NA	14	TRBJ1-1	TRBV7-8	TGTGCCAGCAGCTTAGGGCAGGGGCACACTGAAGCTTTCTTT	CASSLGQGHTEAFF
NA	NA	16	TRBJ1-6	TRBV5-1	TGCGCCAGCAGCCCTATTTTACAGGAAGGTGGTTCACCCCTCCACTTT	CASSPILQEGGSPLHF
many	NA	12	TRBJ2-2	TRBV29-1	TGCAGCTATACCATGAACACCGGGGAGCTGTTTTTT	CSYTMNTGELFF
many	NA	14	TRBJ1-5	TRBV12-3/TRBV12-4	TGTGCCAGCAGTTTAGAGGGGTTAAGTCAGCCCCAGCATTTT	CASSLEGLSQPQHF
few	NA	15	TRBJ2-7	TRBV6-5	TGTGCCAGCAGAAATATAAACAGAGGGAAATACGAGCAGTACTTC	CASRNINRGKYEQYF
few	NA	13	TRBJ2-1	TRBV10-2	TGCGCCAGCAGTGAGGTCCCAAGGAATGAGCAGTTCTTC	CASSEVPRNEQFF
NA	TRBD2	15	TRBJ2-3	TRBV28	TGTGCCAGCAGTCTAGCGGGAGGGCCGGGAGATACGCAGTATTTT	CASSLAGGPGDTQYF
NA	NA	15	TRBJ1-5	TRBV27	TGTGCCAGCCACAAATTGGGCCCGGACAATCAGCCCCAGCATTTT	CASHKLGPDNQPQHF
many	TRBD2	16	TRBJ2-1	TRBV15	TGTGCCACCAGCAGAGAACTAGCGGGATCCTACAATGAGCAGTTCTTC	CATSRELAGSYNEQFF
few	TRBD2	16	TRBJ2-7	TRBV6-2/TRBV6-3	TGTGCCAGCAGTTTAGGACTAGCGTTGATCTCCTACGAGCAGTACTTC	CASSLGLALISYEQYF
NA	NA	14	TRBJ2-7	TRBV20-1	TGCAGTGCTAGAGACCCGACAGCCGATTACGAGCAGTACTTC	CSARDPTADYEQYF
few	TRBD1	16	TRBJ2-7	TRBV18	TGTGCCAGCTCACCACCGGGACAGGGACTTTCCTACGAGCAGTACTTC	CASSPPGQGLSYEQYF
few	TRBD1	15	TRBJ1-4	TRBV2	TGTGCCAGCCGGCGGCAGGGGGCAACTAATGAAAAACTGTTTTTT	CASRRQGATNEKLFF
few	NA	12	TRBJ1-1	TRBV28	TGTGCCAGCACCGTAGTCCCTTTTGAAGCTTTCTTT	CASTVVPFEAFF
many	TRBD1	14	TRBJ1-3	TRBV20-1	TGCAGTGCCCCGACAGGGAGGTCTGGAAACACCATATATTTT	CSAPTGRSGNTIYF
few	TRBD1	14	TRBJ2-7	TRBV7-6	TGTGCCAGCAGCTCGACAGGGGGTCCGTACGAGCAGTACTTC	CASSSTGGPYEQYF
many	NA	14	TRBJ2-2	TRBV5-1	TGCGCCAGCAGCTTGCTAGATCCCACCGGGGAGCTGTTTTTT	CASSLLDPTGELFF
NA	NA	15	TRBJ1-1	TRBV7-2	TGTGCCAGCAGCTTAGAAGGACAGATGAACACTGAAGCTTTCTTT	CASSLEGQMNTEAFF
few	TRBD1	14	TRBJ2-1	TRBV6-5	TGTGCCAGCACGGACAGGGACTCATACAATGAGCAGTTCTTC	CASTDRDSYNEQFF
few	TRBD1	13	TRBJ2-1	TRBV30	TGTGCCTGGGCGGGACAGGGTTACAATGAGCAGTTCTTC	CAWAGQGYNEQFF
NA	TRBD1	15	TRBJ2-2	TRBV7-7	TGTGCCAGCAGCACTGGGACAGGGGATACCGGGGAGCTGTTTTTT	CASSTGTGDTGELFF
many	NA	13	TRBJ1-2	TRBV7-2	TGTGCCAGCAGCTTAGTGGCAGACTATGGCTACACCTTC	CASSLVADYGYTF
NA	NA	14	TRBJ2-3	TRBV7-8	TGTGCCAGCAGCGACGTGAGACTCGCCGATACGCAGTATTTT	CASSDVRLADTQYF
many	NA	15	TRBJ2-3	TRBV20-1	TGCAGTCCTAGGGGGGGAGGGATTGGCACAGATACGCAGTATTTT	CSPRGGGIGTDTQYF
NA	TRBD1	15	TRBJ2-2	TRBV2	TGTGCCAGCAGTAAAAACAGGGGCGACACCGGGGAGCTGTTTTTT	CASSKNRGDTGELFF
few	TRBD1	14	TRBJ1-1	TRBV7-9	TGTGCCAGCAGGGGGACGGGACAGACCACTGAAGCTTTCTTT	CASRGTGQTTEAFF
NA	NA	13	TRBJ1-1	TRBV3-1	TGTGCCAGCAGCCAAGATTGGGCCACTGAAGCTTTCTTT	CASSQDWATEAFF
NA	NA	16	TRBJ1-2	TRBV12-3/TRBV12-4	TGTGCCAGCAGTCCCGGAAAGGGGGTAAGGAGCTATGGCTACACCTTC	CASSPGKGVRSYGYTF
NA	NA	15	TRBJ2-5	TRBV7-6	TGTGCCAGCACCCAAAGTACTAGCCTACAAGAGACCCAGTACTTC	CASTQSTSLQETQYF
many	TRBD2	15	TRBJ2-5	TRBV19	TGTGCCACCGCCGGGACTAGCGGGGGAAAAGAGACCCAGTACTTC	CATAGTSGGKETQYF
many	NA	12	TRBJ1-1	TRBV28	TGTGCCAGCGGGTACACGAACACTGAAGCTTTCTTT	CASGYTNTEAFF
few	TRBD1	16	TRBJ1-1	TRBV6-5	TGTGCCAGCAGTTACTCGTCCGGGACAGTGGACACTGAAGCTTTCTTT	CASSYSSGTVDTEAFF
many	TRBD2	14	TRBJ2-1	TRBV29-1	TGCAGCGCCGCGAGGGGACTAACCCCCAATGAGCAGTTCTTC	CSAARGLTPNEQFF
many	NA	13	TRBJ1-1	TRBV6-1	TGTGCCAGCAGTGTAGATACAGGCACTGAAGCTTTCTTT	CASSVDTGTEAFF
many	TRBD2	16	TRBJ2-5	TRBV3-1	TGTGCCAGCAGCCGTTCACTAGCGGGAGGTGGAGAGACCCAGTACTTC	CASSRSLAGGGETQYF
NA	NA	13	TRBJ1-2	TRBV12-3/TRBV12-4	TGTGCCAGCAGTTCCACCAGCGGTCGGGGCTACACCTTC	CASSSTSGRGYTF
few	NA	15	TRBJ1-5	TRBV18	TGTGCCAGCTCACCTCGGAAGGAGTCCGGGACCGGCCAGCATTTT	CASSPRKESGTGQHF
few	NA	13	TRBJ2-1	TRBV6-5	TGTGCCAGCAGCCCGACTAGGCATGCTGAGCAGTTCTTC	CASSPTRHAEQFF
many	TRBD2	14	TRBJ2-7	TRBV28	TGTGCCAGCGAGGGACTAGCGAGGTCGTCTAGGGAGTACTTC	CASEGLARSSREYF
many	TRBD2	15	TRBJ2-1	TRBV18	TGTGCCAGCACCTCGGGACTAGCGGTAAACAATGAGCAGTTCTTC	CASTSGLAVNNEQFF
many	TRBD2	14	TRBJ2-1	TRBV5-6	TGTGCCAGCAGCCAGGGACTAGCGGGCCTCGCTATTCTCTTC	CASSQGLAGLAILF
many	TRBD2	16	TRBJ2-3	TRBV20-1	TGCAGTGCTAGAGAAGGAACTAGCGGGAGAGTTGATACGCAGTATTTT	CSAREGTSGRVDTQYF
many	NA	16	TRBJ1-5	TRBV6-5	TGTGCCAGCAGTGCCTCCGGGCAGGGGAGCAATCAGCCCCAGCATTTT	CASSASGQGSNQPQHF
few	NA	14	TRBJ2-5	TRBV7-2	TGTGCCAGCAGCTTAAGTACAATACAAGAGACCCAGTACTTC	CASSLSTIQETQYF
few	NA	16	TRBJ2-3	TRBV12-3/TRBV12-4	TGTGCCAGCAGTTTAGTAACATCAATGGGCACAGATACGCAGTATTTT	CASSLVTSMGTDTQYF